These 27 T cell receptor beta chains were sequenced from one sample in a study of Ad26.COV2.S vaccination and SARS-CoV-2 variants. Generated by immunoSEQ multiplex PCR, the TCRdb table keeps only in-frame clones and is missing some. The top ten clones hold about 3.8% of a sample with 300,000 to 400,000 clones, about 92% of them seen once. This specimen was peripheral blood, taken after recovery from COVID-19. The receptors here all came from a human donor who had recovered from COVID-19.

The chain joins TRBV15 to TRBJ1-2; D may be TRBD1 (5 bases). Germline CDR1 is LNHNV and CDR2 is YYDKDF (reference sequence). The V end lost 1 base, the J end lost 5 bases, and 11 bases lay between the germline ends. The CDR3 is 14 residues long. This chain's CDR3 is CATSRGGTAYGYTF. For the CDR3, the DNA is TGTGCCACCAGCAGAGGAGGGACGGCGTATGGCTACACCTTC.

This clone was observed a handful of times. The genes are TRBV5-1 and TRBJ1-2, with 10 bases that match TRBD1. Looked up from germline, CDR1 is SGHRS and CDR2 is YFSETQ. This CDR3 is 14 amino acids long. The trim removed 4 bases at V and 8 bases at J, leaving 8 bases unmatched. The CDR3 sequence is CASSEGQGTGGYTF. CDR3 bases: TGCGCCAGCAGCGAGGGACAGGGGACGGGAGGCTACACCTTC.

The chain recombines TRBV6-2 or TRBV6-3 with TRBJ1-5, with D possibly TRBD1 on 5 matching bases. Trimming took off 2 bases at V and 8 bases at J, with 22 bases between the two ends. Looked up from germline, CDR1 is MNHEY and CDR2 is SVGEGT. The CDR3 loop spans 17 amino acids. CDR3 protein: CASSYRGPRELGEPQHF. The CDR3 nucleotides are TGTGCCAGCAGTTACCGGGGACCCAGGGAACTTGGCGAGCCCCAGCATTTT.

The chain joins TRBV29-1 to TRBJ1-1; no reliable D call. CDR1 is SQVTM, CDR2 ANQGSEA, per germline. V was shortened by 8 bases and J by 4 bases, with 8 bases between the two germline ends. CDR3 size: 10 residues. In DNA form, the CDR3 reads TGCAGCATCCGTTCCACTGAAGCTTTCTTT. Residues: CSIRSTEAFF. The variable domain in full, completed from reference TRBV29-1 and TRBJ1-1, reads SAVISQKPSRDICQRGTSLTIQCQVDSQVTMMFWYRQQPGQSLTLIATANQGSEATYESGFVIDKFPISRPNLTFSTLTVSNMSPEDSSIYLCSIRSTEAFFGQGTRLTVV.

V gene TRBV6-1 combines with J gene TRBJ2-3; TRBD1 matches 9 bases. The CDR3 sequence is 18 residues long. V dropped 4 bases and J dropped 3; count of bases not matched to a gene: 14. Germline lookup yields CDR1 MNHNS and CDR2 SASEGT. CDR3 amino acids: CASSAAGTGPYSTDTQYF. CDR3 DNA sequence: TGTGCCAGCAGTGCGGCCGGGACAGGGCCCTATAGTACAGATACGCAGTATTTT.

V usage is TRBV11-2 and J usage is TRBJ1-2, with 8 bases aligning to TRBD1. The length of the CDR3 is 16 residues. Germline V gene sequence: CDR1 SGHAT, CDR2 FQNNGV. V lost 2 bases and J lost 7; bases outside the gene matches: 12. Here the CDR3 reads CASSLISPGQAAGYTF. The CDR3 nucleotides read TGTGCCAGCAGCTTAATTTCACCGGGACAGGCAGCTGGCTACACCTTC.

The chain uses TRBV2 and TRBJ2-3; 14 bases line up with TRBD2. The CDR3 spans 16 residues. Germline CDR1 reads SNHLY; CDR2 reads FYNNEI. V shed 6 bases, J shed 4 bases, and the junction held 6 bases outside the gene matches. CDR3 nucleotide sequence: TGTGCCAGCAGGAGGACTAGCGGGGGGCCGGCAGATACGCAGTATTTT. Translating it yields CASRRTSGGPADTQYF.

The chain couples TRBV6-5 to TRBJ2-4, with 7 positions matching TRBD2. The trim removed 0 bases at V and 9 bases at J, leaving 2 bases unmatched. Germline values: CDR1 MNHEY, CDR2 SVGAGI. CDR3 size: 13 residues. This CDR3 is CASSYSGEGIQYF. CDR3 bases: TGTGCCAGCAGTTACTCAGGGGAGGGCATTCAGTACTTC.

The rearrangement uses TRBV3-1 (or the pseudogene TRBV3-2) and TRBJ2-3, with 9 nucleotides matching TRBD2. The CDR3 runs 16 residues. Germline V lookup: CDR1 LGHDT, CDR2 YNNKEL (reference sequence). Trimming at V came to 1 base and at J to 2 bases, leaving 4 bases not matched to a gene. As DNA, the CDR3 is TGTGCCAGCAGCCAAGTCGCGGGGGGGTTCACAGATACGCAGTATTTT. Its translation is CASSQVAGGFTDTQYF.

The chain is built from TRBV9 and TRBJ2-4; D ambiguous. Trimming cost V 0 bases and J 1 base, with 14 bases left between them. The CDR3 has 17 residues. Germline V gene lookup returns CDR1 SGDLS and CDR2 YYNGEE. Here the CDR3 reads CASSVDPTLGAKNIQYF. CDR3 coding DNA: TGTGCCAGCAGCGTAGACCCTACGCTGGGGGCCAAAAACATTCAGTACTTC. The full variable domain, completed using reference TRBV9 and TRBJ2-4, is DSGVTQTPKHLITATGQRVTLRCSPRSGDLSVYWYQQSLDQGLQFLIQYYNGEERAKGNILERFSAQQFPDLHSELNLSSLELGDSALYFCASSVDPTLGAKNIQYFGAGTRLSVL.

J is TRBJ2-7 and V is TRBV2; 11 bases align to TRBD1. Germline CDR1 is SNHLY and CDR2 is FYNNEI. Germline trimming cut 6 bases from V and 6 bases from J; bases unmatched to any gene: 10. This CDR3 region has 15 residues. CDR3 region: CASSGGQGALGEQYF. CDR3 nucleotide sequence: TGTGCCAGCAGCGGAGGACAGGGGGCGCTGGGCGAGCAGTACTTC. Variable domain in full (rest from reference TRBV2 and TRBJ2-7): EPEVTQTPSHQVTQMGQEVILRCVPISNHLYFYWYRQILGQKVEFLVSFYNNEISEKSEIFDDQFSVERPDGSNFTLKIRSTKLEDSAMYFCASSGGQGALGEQYFGPGTRLTVT.

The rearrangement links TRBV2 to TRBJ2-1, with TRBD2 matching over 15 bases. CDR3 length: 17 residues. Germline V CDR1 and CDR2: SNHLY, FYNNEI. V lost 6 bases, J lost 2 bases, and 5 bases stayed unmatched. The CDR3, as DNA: TGTGCCAGCAGGAGGACTAGCGGGGGGGCCGCCTACAATGAGCAGTTCTTC. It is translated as CASRRTSGGAAYNEQFF.

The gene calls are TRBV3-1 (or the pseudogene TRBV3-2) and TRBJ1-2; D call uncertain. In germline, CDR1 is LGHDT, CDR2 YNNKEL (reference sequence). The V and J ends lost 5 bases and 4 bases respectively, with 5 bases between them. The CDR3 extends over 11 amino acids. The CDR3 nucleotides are TGTGCCAGCAGCTACCTCTATGGCTACACCTTC. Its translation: CASSYLYGYTF.

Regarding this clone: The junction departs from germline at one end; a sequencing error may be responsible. Here the CDR3 DNA reads TGTGCCAGCAGCCTAGCGGGGGGAACCTACAATGAGCAGTTCTTC. The encoded protein is CASSLAGGTYNEQFF. This chain links TRBV7-2 with TRBJ2-1; TRBD2 aligns across 11 bases. The CDR3 covers 15 residues. Germline lookup yields CDR1 SGHTA and CDR2 FQGNSA.

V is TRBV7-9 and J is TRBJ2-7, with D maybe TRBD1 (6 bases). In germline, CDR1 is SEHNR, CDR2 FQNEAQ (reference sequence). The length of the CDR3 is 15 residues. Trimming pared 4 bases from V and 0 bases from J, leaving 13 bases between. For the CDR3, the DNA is TGTGCCAGCAGCTCGACAGGCGTTCTCTCCTACGAGCAGTACTTC. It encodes CASSSTGVLSYEQYF.

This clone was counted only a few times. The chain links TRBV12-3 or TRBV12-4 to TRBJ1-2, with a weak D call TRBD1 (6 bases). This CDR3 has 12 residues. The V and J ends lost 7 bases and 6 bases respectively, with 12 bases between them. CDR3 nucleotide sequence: TGTGCCAGCACCCAATGGACAGATGGCTACACCTTC. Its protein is CASTQWTDGYTF.

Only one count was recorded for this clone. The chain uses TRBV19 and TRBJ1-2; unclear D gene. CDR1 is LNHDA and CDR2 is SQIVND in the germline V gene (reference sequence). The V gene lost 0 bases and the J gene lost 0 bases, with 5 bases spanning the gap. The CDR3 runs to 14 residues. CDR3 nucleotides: TGTGCCAGTAGTATAGAGGGCACTAACTATGGCTACACCTTC. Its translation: CASSIEGTNYGYTF.

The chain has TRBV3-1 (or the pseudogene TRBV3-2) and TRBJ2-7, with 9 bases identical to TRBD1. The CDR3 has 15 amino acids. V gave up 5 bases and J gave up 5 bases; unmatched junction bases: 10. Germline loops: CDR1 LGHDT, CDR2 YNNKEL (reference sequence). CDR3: CASSSTGQGMDEQYF. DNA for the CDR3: TGTGCCAGCAGCAGTACGGGACAGGGAATGGACGAGCAGTACTTC.

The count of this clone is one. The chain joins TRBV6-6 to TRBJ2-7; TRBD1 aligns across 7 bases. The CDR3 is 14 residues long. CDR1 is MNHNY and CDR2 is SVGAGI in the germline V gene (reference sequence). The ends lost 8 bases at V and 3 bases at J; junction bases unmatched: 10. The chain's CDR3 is CASVPRDSYYEQYF. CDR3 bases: TGTGCCAGCGTCCCCCGGGACAGTTACTACGAGCAGTACTTC.

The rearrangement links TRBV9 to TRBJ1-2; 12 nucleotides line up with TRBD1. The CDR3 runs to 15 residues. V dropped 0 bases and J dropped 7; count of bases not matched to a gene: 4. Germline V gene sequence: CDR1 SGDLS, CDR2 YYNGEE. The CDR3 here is CASSVEGQGAGGYTF. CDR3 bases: TGTGCCAGCAGCGTAGAGGGACAGGGGGCCGGTGGCTACACCTTC.

CDR3 amino acids: CASTVQSSGNTIYF. CDR3 in DNA: TGTGCCAGTACCGTTCAGAGCTCTGGAAACACCATATATTTT. V and J are TRBV19 and TRBJ1-3, with D uncertain. Trimming took off 7 bases at V and 0 bases at J, with 10 bases between the two ends. The CDR3 has 14 amino acids. The germline V gene encodes CDR1 LNHDA and CDR2 SQIVND (reference sequence).

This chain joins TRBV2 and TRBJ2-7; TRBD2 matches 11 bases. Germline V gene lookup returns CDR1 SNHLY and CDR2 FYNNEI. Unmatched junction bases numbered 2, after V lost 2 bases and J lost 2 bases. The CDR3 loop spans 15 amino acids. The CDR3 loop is CASSELAGGTYEQYF. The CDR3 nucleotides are TGTGCCAGCAGTGAACTAGCGGGGGGAACCTACGAGCAGTACTTC.

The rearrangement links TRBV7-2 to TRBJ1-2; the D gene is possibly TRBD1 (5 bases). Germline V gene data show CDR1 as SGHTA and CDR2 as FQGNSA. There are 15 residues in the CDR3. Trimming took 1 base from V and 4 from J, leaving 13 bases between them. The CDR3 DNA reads TGTGCCAGCAGCTTAGGTCGGGCAGGGTCCTATGGCTACACCTTC. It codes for CASSLGRAGSYGYTF.

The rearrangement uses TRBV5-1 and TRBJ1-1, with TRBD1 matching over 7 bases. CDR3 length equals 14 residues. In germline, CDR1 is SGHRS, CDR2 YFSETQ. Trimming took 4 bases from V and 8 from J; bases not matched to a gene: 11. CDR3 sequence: CASSTRTGTLEAFF. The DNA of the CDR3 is TGCGCCAGCAGCACCCGGACAGGTACTCTCGAAGCTTTCTTT.

CDR3 amino acids: CASSLADRDRSHYEQYF. In DNA form, the CDR3 reads TGTGCCAGCAGCTTAGCGGACCGGGACAGGAGTCACTACGAGCAGTACTTC. The rearrangement links TRBV7-9 to TRBJ2-7, with 8 bases identical to TRBD1. The length of the CDR3 is 17 residues. The V gene end was trimmed by 0 bases and the J gene end by 3 bases; junction bases not matched to a gene: 10. Germline V lookup: CDR1 SEHNR, CDR2 FQNEAQ (reference sequence).

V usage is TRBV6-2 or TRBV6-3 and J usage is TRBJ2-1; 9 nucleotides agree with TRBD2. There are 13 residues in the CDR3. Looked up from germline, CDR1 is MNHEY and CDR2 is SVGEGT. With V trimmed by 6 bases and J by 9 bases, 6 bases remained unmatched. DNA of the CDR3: TGTGCCAGCAGCTTAGGGACTAGCAGTGAGCAGTTCTTC. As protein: CASSLGTSSEQFF.

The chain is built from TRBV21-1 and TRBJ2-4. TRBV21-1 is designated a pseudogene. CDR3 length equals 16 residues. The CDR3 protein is CASSKAGDPAKNIQYF. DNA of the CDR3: TGTGCCAGCAGCAAAGCGGGGGACCCAGCCAAAAACATTCAGTACTTC.